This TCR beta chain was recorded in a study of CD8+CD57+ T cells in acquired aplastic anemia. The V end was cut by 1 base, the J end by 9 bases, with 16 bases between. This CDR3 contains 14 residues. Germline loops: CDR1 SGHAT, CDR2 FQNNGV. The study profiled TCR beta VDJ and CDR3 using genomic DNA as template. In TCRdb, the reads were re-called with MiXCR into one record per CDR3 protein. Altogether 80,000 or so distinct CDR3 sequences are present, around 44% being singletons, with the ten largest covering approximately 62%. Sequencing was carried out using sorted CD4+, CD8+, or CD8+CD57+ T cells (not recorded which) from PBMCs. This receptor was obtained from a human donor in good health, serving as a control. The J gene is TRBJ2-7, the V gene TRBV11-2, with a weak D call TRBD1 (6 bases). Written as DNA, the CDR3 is TGTGCCAGCAGCTTAGTTGGAGCAGGGGACGGGCAGTACTTC. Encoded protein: CASSLVGAGDGQYF.